The rows below give T cell receptor beta chains drawn from one sample of a study of cytomegalovirus exposure and HLA in healthy donors. Only in-frame clones appear in the TCRdb table, and some are missing; sequencing was by immunoSEQ multiplex PCR. Counted here are about 160,000 clones, roughly 79% occurring once; the ten biggest clones make up approximately 1.5%. The sample comprised PBMCs. The receptors were gathered from a man aged 40-55 years in good health and CMV-seronegative. The CDR3 runs from the conserved cysteine through the conserved F or W. Each record gives: V gene, J gene, clone size, D gene, CDR3 DNA, CDR3 protein. D genes are given only for firm matches. Size is omitted from some rows. Given values are once, few, many or a class for expanded clones.

TRBV27	TRBJ2-7	NA	NA	TGTGCCAGCAGTTTAACCCGGGAAGCTGACTACGAGCAGTACTTC	CASSLTREADYEQYF
TRBV28	TRBJ2-6	NA	TRBD1	TGTGCCACATGGGACAGGGCCCCTGGGGCCAACGGCCTGACTTTC	CATWDRAPGANGLTF
TRBV6-5	TRBJ1-2	NA	NA	TGTGCCAGCAGAGGTGTTGCAGGGATCTATGGCTACACCTTC	CASRGVAGIYGYTF
TRBV10-3	TRBJ1-1	few	NA	TGTGCCATCAGTGAGTCGCCAGGTGACACTGAAGCTTTCTTT	CAISESPGDTEAFF
TRBV7-2	TRBJ1-5	NA	NA	TGTGCCAGCAGCTTTACAGGAGATAGCAATCAGCCCCAGCATTTT	CASSFTGDSNQPQHF
TRBV6-4	TRBJ2-2	NA	TRBD1	TGTGCCAGCGCCACAGGGGTCGACACCGGGGAGCTGTTTTTT	CASATGVDTGELFF
TRBV9	TRBJ2-5	NA	TRBD2	TGTGCCAGCAGCCTGGGACTAGCGGGAAAAGAGACCCAGTACTTC	CASSLGLAGKETQYF
TRBV7-9	TRBJ1-4	NA	TRBD1	TGTTCCAGCAGTCAACCTGGACAGGGGGTGTTTTTT	CSSSQPGQGVFF
TRBV2	TRBJ2-1	NA	TRBD2	TGTGCCAGCAGGAGAGGGCGGGGGGGTGATGAGCAGTTCTTC	CASRRGRGGDEQFF
TRBV5-6	TRBJ1-5	NA	NA	TGTGCCAGCAGCTTGTCCGGGGGAGATCAGCCCCAGCATTTT	CASSLSGGDQPQHF
TRBV6-5	TRBJ2-1	NA	NA	TGTGCCAGCAGGAAGAGGAGCGGTTACTACAATGAGCAGTTCTTC	CASRKRSGYYNEQFF
TRBV15	TRBJ2-1	NA	NA	TGTGCCACCAGCAGAGGTAGCGTAGAGCAGTTCTTC	CATSRGSVEQFF
TRBV2	TRBJ2-7	NA	NA	TGTGCCAGCAATGACCCTAACTCCATAGCCTTC	CASNDPNSIAF
TRBV6-1	TRBJ2-1	NA	TRBD1	TGTGCCAGCAGAACCCAACGGACAGGAGGAAATGAGCAGTTCTTC	CASRTQRTGGNEQFF
TRBV6-1	TRBJ2-1	once	TRBD1	TGTGCCAGCGAAAATGACAGGGTTAACAATGAGCAGTTCTTC	CASENDRVNNEQFF
TRBV5-1	TRBJ1-2	NA	TRBD1	TGCGCCAGCAGCTTGGCGGGGACAGGTGAAGGCTACACCTTC	CASSLAGTGEGYTF
TRBV28	TRBJ1-2	NA	NA	TGTGCCAGCAGTCCCCCGGGGTCGAGCTATGGCTACACCTTC	CASSPPGSSYGYTF
TRBV11-3	TRBJ2-1	NA	NA	TGTGCCAGCAGCTCCGGAGGCTCCTACAATGAGCAGTTCTTC	CASSSGGSYNEQFF
TRBV27	TRBJ1-5	NA	NA	TGTGCCAGCAGTTTCTCGAGTTTTTATCAGCCCCAGCATTTT	CASSFSSFYQPQHF
TRBV5-1	TRBJ2-1	NA	TRBD2	TGCGCCAGCAGCTTGCAAGCGGGAGGCTACAATGAGCAGTTCTTC	CASSLQAGGYNEQFF
TRBV28	TRBJ2-7	few	NA	TGTGCCAGCAGTTTATCCGACAGCTACGAGCAGTACTTC	CASSLSDSYEQYF
TRBV18	TRBJ2-2	NA	NA	TGTGCCAGCTCACCACTCAGGGGCGCGGACACCGGGGAGCTGTTTTTT	CASSPLRGADTGELFF
TRBV5-1	TRBJ2-1	NA	TRBD2	TGCGCCAGCAGGCCTGGGACTAGCGCGGAGTCCTACAATGAGCAGTTCTTC	CASRPGTSAESYNEQFF
TRBV7-2	TRBJ1-1	few	TRBD1	TGTGCCAGCAGCTCCAGGGGGCGTTCGACTGAAGCTTTCTTT	CASSSRGRSTEAFF
TRBV9	TRBJ2-7	NA	TRBD2	TGTGCCAGCAGCGTAGGAGGACTAGCGGGACTAAACGAGCAGTACTTC	CASSVGGLAGLNEQYF
TRBV7-3	TRBJ2-3	NA	NA	TGTGCCAGCAGCGACCGACTTGATACGCAGTATTTT	CASSDRLDTQYF
TRBV25-1	TRBJ1-1	NA	NA	TGTGCCAGCAGTATCGGACAGTTGAACACTGAAGCTTTCTTT	CASSIGQLNTEAFF
TRBV4-1	TRBJ2-3	NA	TRBD2	TGCGCCAGCAGCCAACCGGGACTAGCGGGAGTAGGTACAGATACGCAGTATTTT	CASSQPGLAGVGTDTQYF
TRBV30	TRBJ2-3	NA	TRBD2	TGTGCCTGGAGTGTGGAGCGGGGCACCACAGATACGCAGTATTTT	CAWSVERGTTDTQYF
TRBV15	TRBJ2-5	NA	NA	TGTGCCACCAGCAGAGCGTCGCAGGAGACCCAGTACTTC	CATSRASQETQYF
TRBV5-1	TRBJ1-2	NA	NA	TGCGCCAGCAGCTTGGGCCAGAACAACTATGGCTACACCTTC	CASSLGQNNYGYTF
TRBV2	TRBJ2-5	NA	NA	TGTGCCAGCTGTGGGGAGGAGGCCCAGTACTTC	CASCGEEAQYF
TRBV28	TRBJ2-2	few	TRBD1	TGTGCCACCAGGGGGCAGGGCACCGGGGAGCTGTTTTTT	CATRGQGTGELFF
TRBV4-1	TRBJ2-1	NA	TRBD2	TGCGCCAGCAGCCAAGTTGTAGCGGGAGGGCCCAATGAGCAGTTCTTC	CASSQVVAGGPNEQFF
TRBV5-4	TRBJ2-1	NA	TRBD2	TGTGCCAGCAGCAGGGGCCCTAGCGGGAGGGGGAATGAGCAGTTCTTC	CASSRGPSGRGNEQFF
TRBV7-6	TRBJ1-5	once	TRBD1	TGTGCCAGCAGCTCCCAAAGGGGACAGGCAAATCAGCCCCAGCATTTT	CASSSQRGQANQPQHF
TRBV19	TRBJ2-1	once	TRBD2	TGTGCCAGTAGTATTTTGGCTAGCGGCTCCTACAATGAGCAGTTCTTC	CASSILASGSYNEQFF
TRBV5-1	TRBJ1-2	NA	TRBD1	TGCGCCAGCAGCTTGGCCGGGACAGAGATTAACTATGGCTACACCTTC	CASSLAGTEINYGYTF
TRBV19	TRBJ1-4	few	TRBD1	TGTGCCAGTAGTTCAACCACAGGGGACCTCAGTGAAAAACTGTTTTTT	CASSSTTGDLSEKLFF
TRBV5-6	TRBJ2-7	NA	TRBD1	TGTGCCAGCAGCTTATCAGGGACAGACGAGCAGTACTTC	CASSLSGTDEQYF
TRBV4-1	TRBJ2-1	NA	NA	TGCGCCAGCAGCCAAGATCCGGGCAATGAGCAGTTCTTC	CASSQDPGNEQFF
TRBV2	TRBJ2-6	NA	TRBD1	TGTGCCAGCAGCGGCCGGGACAGGGGAGGCCTGACTTTC	CASSGRDRGGLTF